One sample yielded the 19 T cell receptor beta chains listed below, sequenced in a study of blood T cells in healthy people across ages. It was with a sample-barcoded 5' primer and a J-beta primer mix that a second PCR of roughly 7 to 12 cycles was run. One entry per CDR3 protein, called by TCRdb with MiXCR from the 5' RACE reads. This table holds 1 million to 1.2 million distinct CDR3 sequences, 35% to 45% found once. The sample consisted of blood. These TCRs come from a man aged 18 to 29 in good health.

This sequence joins TRBV10-3 and TRBJ2-1, with 11 bases fitting TRBD1. With V trimmed by 0 bases and J by 8 bases, 9 bases remained unmatched. The V gene's germline CDR1 is ENHRY and CDR2 SYGVKD. This CDR3 has 17 amino acids. The CDR3: CAISESTGDRGWYEQFF. The CDR3 DNA sequence: TGTGCCATCAGTGAGTCGACTGGGGACAGGGGGTGGTATGAGCAGTTCTTC.

The V and J genes are TRBV3-1 and TRBJ1-5; 9 bases map to TRBD1. V lost 0 bases and J lost 5; bases outside the gene matches: 5. There are 16 residues in the CDR3. In germline, CDR1 is LGHDT, CDR2 YNNKEL (reference sequence). The CDR3 region is CASSQEFTGGYQPQHF. The CDR3 bases are TGTGCCAGCAGCCAAGAGTTCACAGGGGGCTATCAGCCCCAGCATTTT. Filled out from reference TRBV3-1 and TRBJ1-5, the complete variable domain reads DTAVSQTPKYLVTQMGNDKSIKCEQNLGHDTMYWYKQDSKKFLKIMFSYNNKELIINETVPNRFSPKSPDKAHLNLHINSLELGDSAVYFCASSQEFTGGYQPQHFGDGTRLSIL.

The rearrangement joins TRBV5-1 to TRBJ1-2, with D maybe TRBD1 (5 bases). Per germline, CDR1 SGHRS and CDR2 YFSETQ. Trimming removed 4 bases from V and 5 bases from J, with 15 bases in between. The length of the CDR3 is 14 residues. CDR3 nucleotide sequence: TGCGCCAGCAGCGACACAGGATCCGATTATGGCTACACCTTC. Its protein is CASSDTGSDYGYTF.

J is TRBJ1-1 and V is TRBV11-2, with D perhaps TRBD1 (5 bases). The germline CDR1 and CDR2 sequences are SGHAT and FQNNGV. Trimming stripped 8 bases from V and 3 bases from J, with 19 bases between. The CDR3 extends over 15 amino acids. CDR3 bases: TGTGCCAGCGCACAGTGGGGGTCGGAAGACACTGAAGCTTTCTTT. Translated: CASAQWGSEDTEAFF.

The chain is built from TRBV27 and TRBJ1-5, with D perhaps matching TRBD1 (6 bases). With 7 bases removed from V and 9 bases from J, the gap between germline ends came to 13 bases. Germline V lookup: CDR1 MNHEY, CDR2 SMNVEV (reference sequence). This CDR3 spans 12 amino acids. The CDR3 here is CASIGGHGPQHF. In DNA, the CDR3 is TGTGCCAGCATTGGGGGGCATGGGCCCCAGCATTTT.

On this clonotype itself: This could be a read error, since a much larger clone is one nucleotide away. The chain couples TRBV4-3 to TRBJ2-7; D not certain. CDR3 length equals 16 residues. Trimming removed 1 base at V and 10 bases at J, with 23 bases between. Germline loops: CDR1 LGHNA, CDR2 YSLEER. The CDR3, as DNA: TGCGCCAGCAGCCAAGTGCCGGTTTACGGAAAAGAGATCCAGTACTTC. Protein product: CASSQVPVYGKEIQYF.

Only one count was recorded for this clonotype. V is TRBV7-9 and J is TRBJ1-1; D is perhaps TRBD1 (5 bases). The CDR3 sequence is 13 residues long. V was pared by 5 bases and J by 6 bases, with 13 bases between. CDR1 and CDR2 (germline): SEHNR, FQNEAQ (reference sequence). CDR3 protein: CASSPTRDAEAFF. CDR3 nucleotides: TGTGCCAGCAGCCCGACCAGGGACGCTGAAGCTTTCTTT.

This clonotype has ten or more counts. The V call is TRBV29-1, the J call TRBJ2-1; D is undetermined. Trimming shortened V by 4 bases and J by 6 bases, and 7 bases separated the two germline ends. From germline, CDR1 is SQVTM and CDR2 ANQGSEA. The CDR3 loop spans 11 amino acids. Here the CDR3 DNA reads TGCAGCGTTGCCACCGGCAATGAGCAGTTCTTC. Translating gives CSVATGNEQFF.

Remarks on this clonotype: One junction end does not reproduce the germline sequence, and a read error may be involved. This chain connects TRBV6-2 or TRBV6-3 to TRBJ1-6, with no clear D. This CDR3 has 14 residues. The germline CDR1 and CDR2 sequences are MNHEY and SVGEGT. Here the CDR3 DNA reads TGTGCCAGCAGTGACTCGGGCAGCAATTCACCCCTCCACTTT. Encoded protein: CASSDSGSNSPLHF.

V gene TRBV7-9 combines with J gene TRBJ2-6, with no clear D. The CDR3 extends over 14 amino acids. V was pared by 4 bases and J by 2 bases, with 6 bases between. The V gene's germline CDR1 is SEHNR and CDR2 FQNEAQ (reference sequence). The CDR3 region is CASSSAAGANVLTF. The CDR3 DNA follows: TGTGCCAGCAGCTCAGCCGCTGGGGCCAACGTCCTGACTTTC.

This chain links TRBV27 with TRBJ2-1; 9 bases are shared with TRBD1. The J segment lost 1 base and the V segment lost 2 bases, leaving 3 bases of the junction unmatched. There are 16 residues in the CDR3. Germline V CDR1 and CDR2: MNHEY, SMNVEV (reference sequence). The CDR3 DNA sequence: TGTGCCAGCAGTTTACAGACAGGGGGATCCTACAATGAGCAGTTCTTC. Amino acids: CASSLQTGGSYNEQFF.

This clonotype was recorded a few times. The chain combines TRBV7-9 with TRBJ1-2; D is unresolved. From germline, CDR1 is SEHNR and CDR2 FQNEAQ (reference sequence). The CDR3 totals 12 residues. V lost 3 bases and J lost 8, with 10 bases in between. The CDR3 DNA reads TGTGCCAGCAGCTTGGAGTTTGTAGGCTACACCTTC. Its protein is CASSLEFVGYTF. The full variable domain, in which reference TRBV7-9 and TRBJ1-2 provide the parts outside the CDR3, is DTGVSQNPRHKITKRGQNVTFRCDPISEHNRLYWYRQTLGQGPEFLTYFQNEAQLEKSRLLSDRFSAERPKGSFSTLEIQRTEQGDSAMYLCASSLEFVGYTFGSGTRLTVV.

This clonotype came up a few times. The chain has TRBV10-3 and TRBJ2-4; the match to TRBD2 covers 11 bases. The J call is uncertain, as TRBJ2-5 better fits the DNA end. From germline, CDR1 is ENHRY and CDR2 SYGVKD. CDR3 length: 14 amino acids. CDR3: CAISPSGGQETQYF. The CDR3 DNA sequence: TGTGCCATTAGTCCTAGCGGGGGGCAAGAGACCCAGTACTTC.

This clonotype was recorded a few times. The rearrangement uses TRBV10-3 and TRBJ2-1; D unresolved. The germline V gene has CDR1 ENHRY and CDR2 SYGVKD. The CDR3 runs to 17 residues. Trimming left V 0 bases short and J 4 bases short, with 16 bases between. The CDR3 nucleotides are TGTGCCATCAGTGAGTCGGGTCAACGCCGGGCATACAATGAGCAGTTCTTC. Encoded protein: CAISESGQRRAYNEQFF.

This sequence joins TRBV9 and TRBJ2-1; maybe TRBD2 (6 bases). The CDR3 consists of 18 residues. The germline CDR1 and CDR2 sequences are SGDLS and YYNGEE. Trimming stripped 4 bases from V and 0 bases from J, with 20 bases between. The CDR3 region is CASSPLHPPAGSYNEQFF. For the CDR3, the DNA is TGTGCCAGCAGCCCACTTCATCCCCCAGCGGGCTCCTACAATGAGCAGTTCTTC. Using reference TRBV9 and TRBJ2-1 for the parts outside the CDR3, the full variable domain is DSGVTQTPKHLITATGQRVTLRCSPRSGDLSVYWYQQSLDQGLQFLIQYYNGEERAKGNILERFSAQQFPDLHSELNLSSLELGDSALYFCASSPLHPPAGSYNEQFFGPGTRLTVL.

Turning to this clonotype: Germline is not matched at one junction end, which may reflect a read error. This rearrangement joins TRBV20-1 to TRBJ2-3; TRBD1 is a possible D gene (6 bases). Germline V gene sequence: CDR1 DFQATT, CDR2 SNEGSKA (reference sequence). This CDR3 spans 15 amino acids. CDR3: CSARSGTPSTDAQYF. DNA of the CDR3: TGCAGTGCTAGATCCGGGACACCTAGCACAGATGCGCAGTATTTT.

V usage is TRBV12-3 or TRBV12-4 and J usage is TRBJ1-2, with a tentative D call TRBD1 (6 bases). The length of the CDR3 is 14 residues. The V gene lost 1 base and the J gene lost 6 bases, with 12 bases spanning the gap. This CDR3 reads CASSLVTGTHGYTF. The CDR3 DNA is TGTGCCAGCAGTTTAGTAACAGGGACACATGGCTACACCTTC.

The chain carries TRBV9 and TRBJ1-2; D possibly corresponds to TRBD1 (5 bases). Germline lookup yields CDR1 SGDLS and CDR2 YYNGEE. V shed 0 bases and J shed 8 bases, with 14 bases lying between them. CDR3 length: 14 residues. The CDR3 sequence is CASSVDEGVFGYTF. DNA for the CDR3: TGTGCCAGCAGCGTAGATGAAGGGGTCTTCGGCTACACCTTC.

This rearrangement joins TRBV2 to TRBJ1-2; 10 bases map to TRBD1. The CDR3 is 12 amino acids. Trimming took 10 bases from V and 5 from J; bases not matched to a gene: 4. Germline V lookup: CDR1 SNHLY, CDR2 FYNNEI. For the CDR3, the DNA is TGTGCCATACGGACAGGGGGGTATGGCTACACCTTC. Protein: CAIRTGGYGYTF.